Shown below are 25 T cell receptor beta chains from a single sample sequenced in a study of blood T cell repertoires in COVID-19. The repertoire was sequenced with immunoSEQ multiplex PCR; TCRdb's copy has only in-frame clones and lacks some. The table includes about 170,000 clones, around 87% detected once. Sequenced: peripheral blood. The receptors stem from a woman older than 75 with COVID-19, enrolled during active disease.

As DNA, the CDR3 is TGTGCCAGCAGCTCCCAGGGGACTACCTCCTACAATGAGCAGTTCTTC. Translation gives CASSSQGTTSYNEQFF. The gene calls are TRBV11-3 and TRBJ2-1; the D gene is possibly TRBD2 (7 bases). Germline CDR1 and CDR2: SGHNT and YENEEA. The V end was cut by 4 bases, the J end by 0 bases, with 13 bases between. The CDR3 consists of 16 residues.

The CDR3, as DNA: TGCAGTGCTAGTTTAACCCTCAGCGGGAGGGCCACCGGGGAGCTGTTTTTT. Amino acids: CSASLTLSGRATGELFF. The chain links TRBV20-1 to TRBJ2-2; 10 bases agree with TRBD2. V shed 3 bases and J 4 bases; nucleotides not matched to a gene: 11. The CDR3 has 17 amino acids. Germline-derived CDR1 and CDR2 are DFQATT and SNEGSKA (reference sequence).

This clone was counted only a few times. V is TRBV18 and J is TRBJ1-1; D is ambiguous. This CDR3 has 11 residues. From germline, CDR1 is KGHSH and CDR2 LQKENI. V was pared by 4 bases and J by 9 bases, with 9 bases between. The CDR3 nucleotides read TGTGCCAGCTCACGTCTGGAGAAAGCTTTCTTT. Translation: CASSRLEKAFF.

The chain uses TRBV27 and TRBJ1-1; D is uncertain. The germline V gene encodes CDR1 MNHEY and CDR2 SMNVEV (reference sequence). The CDR3 loop spans 12 amino acids. Trimming took off 8 bases at V and 10 bases at J, with 17 bases between the two ends. The CDR3 DNA is TGTGCCAGCCCTGGGGAGGCGACGGGAGCTTTCTTT. Its protein is CASPGEATGAFF.

This chain joins TRBV11-3 and TRBJ2-2; 14 positions match TRBD2. The CDR3 is 15 amino acids. Per the germline V gene, CDR1 is SGHNT and CDR2 is YENEEA. V lost 4 bases to trimming and J lost 6 bases; unmatched junction nucleotides: 1. The CDR3 bases are TGTGCCAGCAGCTCGGGACTAGCGGGAGCCGGGGAGCTGTTTTTT. Protein sequence: CASSSGLAGAGELFF.

This chain links TRBV29-1 with TRBJ1-2; possibly TRBD1 for D (6 bases). The germline V gene has CDR1 SQVTM and CDR2 ANQGSEA. V was shortened by 4 bases and J by 8 bases, with 14 bases between the two germline ends. The CDR3 extends over 12 amino acids. The CDR3: CSVVGALSGYTF. Written as DNA, the CDR3 is TGCAGCGTTGTGGGGGCGCTTTCGGGCTACACCTTC.

A remark on this clone: The junction departs from germline at one end; a sequencing error may be responsible. J is TRBJ2-2 and V is TRBV5-4; perhaps TRBD1 as D (6 bases). Germline CDR1 SGHNT, CDR2 YYREEE (reference sequence). CDR3 length equals 15 residues. The CDR3 DNA sequence: TGTGCCAGCAGCTTGGACAGGGCGAACGCCGGGGAGCTGTTTTTT. This sequence encodes CASSLDRANAGELFF.

The V gene is TRBV5-1, the J gene TRBJ2-5; D is ambiguous. V lost 4 bases, J lost 2 bases, and 15 bases lay in between. Germline CDR1 is SGHRS and CDR2 is YFSETQ. The CDR3 sequence is 15 residues long. CDR3 in amino acids: CASSPTPNIQETQYF. CDR3 coding DNA: TGCGCCAGCAGCCCAACCCCCAACATTCAAGAGACCCAGTACTTC.

The rearrangement links TRBV14 to TRBJ1-2, with D unresolved. In germline, CDR1 is SGHDN, CDR2 FVKESK. V was pared by 4 bases and J by 1 base, with 13 bases between. CDR3 size: 15 residues. The CDR3, as DNA: TGTGCCAGCAGCCTGAACACCAACCTTAACTATGGCTACACCTTC. Encoded protein: CASSLNTNLNYGYTF.

The CDR3 reads CASSIAGGRDEQFF. In DNA form, the CDR3 reads TGTGCCAGCAGTATAGCGGGAGGGAGGGATGAGCAGTTCTTC. The chain uses TRBV2 and TRBJ2-1; TRBD2 matches at 11 bases. The junction had 5 bases not matched to a gene; V was cut back by 5 bases and J by 8 bases. Looked up from germline, CDR1 is SNHLY and CDR2 is FYNNEI. The CDR3 spans 14 residues.

This chain links TRBV9 with TRBJ2-1; 7 nucleotides line up with TRBD2. Germline assignment: CDR1 SGDLS and CDR2 YYNGEE. Germline trimming cut 7 bases from V and 6 bases from J; bases unmatched to any gene: 7. The length of the CDR3 is 13 residues. The CDR3 DNA is TGTGCCAGCTCGTGGGGGGGTGGCAATGAGCAGTTCTTC. Protein product: CASSWGGGNEQFF.

The genes are TRBV6-2 or TRBV6-3 and TRBJ2-3; D is unresolved. Germline V gives CDR1 MNHEY, CDR2 SVGEGT. The V end lost 6 bases, the J end lost 7 bases, and 11 bases lay between the germline ends. This CDR3 spans 12 amino acids. Written as DNA, the CDR3 is TGTGCCAGCAGCACGACACGGAATACGCAGTATTTT. It yields the protein CASSTTRNTQYF.

V is TRBV28 and J is TRBJ1-1, with 8 bases that match TRBD1. J gave up 6 bases and V 3 bases, and 6 bases lay outside the gene matches. The CDR3 extends over 14 amino acids. Germline V gives CDR1 MDHEN, CDR2 SYDVKM. CDR3 sequence: CASSFQGAGSEAFF. The CDR3, as DNA: TGTGCCAGCAGTTTTCAGGGGGCCGGATCTGAAGCTTTCTTT.

The chain uses TRBV5-5 and TRBJ2-2; TRBD2 agrees at 7 bases. CDR1 is SGHKS, CDR2 YYEKEE, per germline (reference sequence). The CDR3 length is 14 residues. Trimming cost V 4 bases and J 3 bases; bases outside gene matches: 3. The CDR3 nucleotides are TGTGCCAGCAGCCCCACTAGCGACACCGGGGAGCTGTTTTTT. Its translation: CASSPTSDTGELFF.

The chain links TRBV10-3 to TRBJ1-1; tentatively, D is TRBD1 (6 bases). The CDR3 covers 15 residues. Trimming removed 10 bases from V and 1 base from J, with 19 bases in between. Germline values: CDR1 ENHRY, CDR2 SYGVKD. CDR3 coding DNA: TGTGCCACCTCGGACCCACAGGGAGCGAACACTGAAGCTTTCTTT. This gives the protein CATSDPQGANTEAFF.

This chain uses TRBV7-8 with TRBJ2-5; D perhaps matches TRBD2 (5 bases). V shed 1 base and J shed 5 bases, with 8 bases lying between them. The CDR3 length is 13 residues. Looked up from germline, CDR1 is SGHVS and CDR2 is FQNEAQ. CDR3 sequence (DNA): TGTGCCAGCAGCTTAGATCGCGGGGAGACCCAGTACTTC. Its translation is CASSLDRGETQYF. The variable domain in full, with the rest retrieved from reference TRBV7-8 and TRBJ2-5, is GAGVSQSPRYKVAKRGQDVALRCDPISGHVSLFWYQQALGQGPEFLTYFQNEAQLDKSGLPSDRFFAERPEGSVSTLKIQRTQQEDSAVYLCASSLDRGETQYFGPGTRLLVL.

The chain links TRBV6-5 to TRBJ1-2; D remains unclear. CDR1 MNHEY and CDR2 SVGAGI come from the germline V gene. Trimming shortened V by 7 bases and J by 2 bases, and 14 bases separated the two germline ends. The CDR3 has 14 amino acids. CDR3 protein: CASTVPGRNYGYTF. DNA of the CDR3: TGTGCCAGCACCGTCCCGGGGAGGAACTATGGCTACACCTTC.

Comments on this clone: Distinct nucleotide sequences in the sample also encode this CDR3. For the CDR3, the DNA is TGTGCCAGCAGGGGGAGGGGGTACGAGCAGTACTTC. Its translation: CASRGRGYEQYF. The J gene is TRBJ2-7, the V gene TRBV6-5; TRBD2 might be the D (7 bases). V lost 6 bases to trimming and J lost 4 bases, with 10 bases between them. The CDR3 length is 12 residues. CDR1 is MNHEY and CDR2 is SVGAGI in the germline V gene.

The chain employs TRBV9 and TRBJ1-2; perhaps TRBD1 as D (5 bases). This CDR3 spans 15 amino acids. Between the trimmed V and J ends, which lost 4 bases and 3 bases, there was a span of 16 bases. The germline V gene encodes CDR1 SGDLS and CDR2 YYNGEE. The CDR3: CASSKTHRLDYGYTF. DNA for the CDR3: TGTGCCAGCAGCAAAACACACAGGTTAGACTATGGCTACACCTTC.

This clone was observed a handful of times. This chain uses TRBV25-1 with TRBJ1-2, with D possibly matching TRBD1 (5 bases). The ends were cut back, 6 bases at V and 8 bases at J, with 22 bases in the middle. This CDR3 has 15 residues. Germline CDR1 MGHDK, CDR2 SYGVNS. The CDR3 DNA follows: TGTGCCAGCAGCCCCACCCTCGAACCTCGGGGGGGCTACACCTTC. Amino acids: CASSPTLEPRGGYTF.

V and J are TRBV19 and TRBJ1-3; the D gene is possibly TRBD1 (6 bases). The germline CDR1 and CDR2 sequences are LNHDA and SQIVND (reference sequence). V was clipped by 10 bases and J by 2 bases, with 15 bases between them. The CDR3 runs to 14 residues. The chain's CDR3 is CATGDRLTGNTIYF. CDR3 nucleotides: TGTGCCACAGGGGACCGATTAACTGGAAACACCATATATTTT.

The V call is TRBV19, the J call TRBJ1-2; 8 bases fit TRBD1. CDR3 length equals 14 residues. J gave up 2 bases and V 5 bases, and 4 bases lay outside the gene matches. Germline assignment: CDR1 LNHDA and CDR2 SQIVND (reference sequence). The CDR3 is CASSPGTGNYGYTF. The CDR3 nucleotides are TGTGCCAGTAGTCCCGGGACAGGCAACTATGGCTACACCTTC.

This chain uses TRBV29-1 with TRBJ2-3, with D maybe TRBD2 (5 bases). V was pared by 4 bases and J by 5 bases, with 13 bases between. The CDR3 has 13 residues. Germline assignment: CDR1 SQVTM and CDR2 ANQGSEA. The CDR3: CSVGEGRKDTQYF. The CDR3 DNA sequence: TGCAGCGTTGGCGAGGGCCGGAAAGATACGCAGTATTTT.

V usage is TRBV27 and J usage is TRBJ2-5; the D gene is possibly TRBD2 (5 bases). V dropped 3 bases and J dropped 0 bases, with 8 bases sitting between them. Germline V gene data show CDR1 as MNHEY and CDR2 as SMNVEV (reference sequence). This CDR3 has 14 amino acids. The CDR3 spells CASSFGGYQETQYF. The CDR3 DNA reads as TGTGCCAGCAGTTTTGGAGGATACCAAGAGACCCAGTACTTC.

This clone showed up just once. V is TRBV7-8 and J is TRBJ2-7; 9 positions agree with TRBD1. V dropped 5 bases and J dropped 3; count of bases not matched to a gene: 8. This CDR3 region has 15 residues. Germline V CDR1 and CDR2: SGHVS, FQNEAQ. Here the CDR3 DNA reads TGTGCCAGCAGCCCCGGGACAGGGCTAAACTACGAGCAGTACTTC. Protein product: CASSPGTGLNYEQYF. The variable domain in full, with the rest retrieved from reference TRBV7-8 and TRBJ2-7, is GAGVSQSPRYKVAKRGQDVALRCDPISGHVSLFWYQQALGQGPEFLTYFQNEAQLDKSGLPSDRFFAERPEGSVSTLKIQRTQQEDSAVYLCASSPGTGLNYEQYFGPGTRLTVT.